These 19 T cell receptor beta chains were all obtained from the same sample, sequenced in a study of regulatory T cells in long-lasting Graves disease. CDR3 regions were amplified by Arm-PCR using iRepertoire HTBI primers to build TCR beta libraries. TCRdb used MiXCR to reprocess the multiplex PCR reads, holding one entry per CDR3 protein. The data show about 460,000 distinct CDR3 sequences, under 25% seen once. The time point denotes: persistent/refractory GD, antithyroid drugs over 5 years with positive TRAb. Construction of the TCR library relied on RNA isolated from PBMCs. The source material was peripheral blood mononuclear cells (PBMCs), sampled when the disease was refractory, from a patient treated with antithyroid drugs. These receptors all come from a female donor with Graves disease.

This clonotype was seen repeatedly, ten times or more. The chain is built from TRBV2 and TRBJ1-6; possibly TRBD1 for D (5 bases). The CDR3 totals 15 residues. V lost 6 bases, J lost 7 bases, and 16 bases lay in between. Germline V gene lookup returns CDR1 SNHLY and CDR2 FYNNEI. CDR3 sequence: CASRKDSWTNSPLHF. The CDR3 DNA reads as TGTGCCAGCAGGAAAGACAGTTGGACCAATTCACCCCTCCACTTT.

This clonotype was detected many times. This chain's CDR3 is CASSYATRAYEQYF. The CDR3 nucleotides read TGTGCCAGCAGTTACGCCACCCGGGCCTACGAGCAGTACTTC. The chain combines TRBV6-5 with TRBJ2-7; D not certain. The CDR3 consists of 14 residues. V was cut by 2 bases and J by 2 bases, with 10 bases left in between. The germline gives CDR1 MNHEY, CDR2 SVGAGI.

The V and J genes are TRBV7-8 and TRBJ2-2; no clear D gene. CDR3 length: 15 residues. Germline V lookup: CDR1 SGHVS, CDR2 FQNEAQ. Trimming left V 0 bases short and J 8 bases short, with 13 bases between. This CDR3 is CASSLASVLQGELFF. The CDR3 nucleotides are TGTGCCAGCAGCTTAGCGTCAGTCTTACAAGGGGAGCTGTTTTTT.

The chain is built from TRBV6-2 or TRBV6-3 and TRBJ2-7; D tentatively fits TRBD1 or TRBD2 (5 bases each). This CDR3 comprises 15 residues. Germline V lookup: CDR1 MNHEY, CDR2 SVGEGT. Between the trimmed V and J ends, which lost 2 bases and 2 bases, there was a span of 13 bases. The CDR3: CASSYAGTQAYEQYF. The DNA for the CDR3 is TGTGCCAGCAGTTACGCCGGGACCCAGGCCTACGAGCAGTACTTC.

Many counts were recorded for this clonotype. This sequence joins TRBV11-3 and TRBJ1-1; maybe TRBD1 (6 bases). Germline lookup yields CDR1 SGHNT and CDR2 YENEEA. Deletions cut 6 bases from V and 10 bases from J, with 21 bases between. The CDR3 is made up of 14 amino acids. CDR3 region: CASSFRTVGERAFF. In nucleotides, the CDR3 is TGTGCCAGCAGTTTTAGGACAGTGGGGGAAAGAGCTTTCTTT.

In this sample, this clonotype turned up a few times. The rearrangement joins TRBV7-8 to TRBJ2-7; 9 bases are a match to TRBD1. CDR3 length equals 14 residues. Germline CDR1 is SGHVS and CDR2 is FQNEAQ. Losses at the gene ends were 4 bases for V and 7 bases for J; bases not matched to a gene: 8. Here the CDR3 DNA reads TGTGCCAGCAGCTCCATACAGGGGGCTTGGGAGCAGTACTTC. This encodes CASSSIQGAWEQYF.

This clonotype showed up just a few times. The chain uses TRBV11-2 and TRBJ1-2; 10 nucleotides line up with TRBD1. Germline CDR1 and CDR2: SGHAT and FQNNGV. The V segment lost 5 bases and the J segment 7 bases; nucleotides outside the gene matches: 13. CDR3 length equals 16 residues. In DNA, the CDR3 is TGTGCCAGCAGCCCAGACAGGGGGCGAACTAGGGGTGGCTACACCTTC. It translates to CASSPDRGRTRGGYTF.

The CDR3 nucleotides read TGTGCCAGTAGTGCCATGGTGGGGACAGGGGGTTCTGAAGCTTTCTTT. Encoded protein: CASSAMVGTGGSEAFF. V usage is TRBV19 and J usage is TRBJ1-1; 11 nucleotides align to TRBD1. V shed 5 bases and J 6 bases; nucleotides not matched to a gene: 11. Germline V gene lookup returns CDR1 LNHDA and CDR2 SQIVND (reference sequence). There are 16 residues in the CDR3.

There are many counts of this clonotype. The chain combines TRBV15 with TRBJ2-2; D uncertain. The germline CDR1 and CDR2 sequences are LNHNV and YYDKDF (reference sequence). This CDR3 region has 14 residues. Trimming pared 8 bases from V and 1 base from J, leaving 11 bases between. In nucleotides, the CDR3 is TGTGCCACCTACCGGGCCCAGAACACCGGGGAGCTGTTTTTT. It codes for CATYRAQNTGELFF.

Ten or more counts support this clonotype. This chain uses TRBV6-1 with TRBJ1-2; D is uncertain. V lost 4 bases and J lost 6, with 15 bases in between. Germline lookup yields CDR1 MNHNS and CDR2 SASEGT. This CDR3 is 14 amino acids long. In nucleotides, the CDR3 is TGTGCCAGCAGTGGTTCCGCCCTCGTCGATGGCTACACCTTC. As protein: CASSGSALVDGYTF.

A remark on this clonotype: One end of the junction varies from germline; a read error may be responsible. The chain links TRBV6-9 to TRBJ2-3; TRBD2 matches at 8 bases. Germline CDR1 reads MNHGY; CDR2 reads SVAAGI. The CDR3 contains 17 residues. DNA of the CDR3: TGTGCTAGCAGTTACACCGGGGGGGGAGCCTTAAGGTATACGCAGTATTTT. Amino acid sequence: CASSYTGGGALRYTQYF.

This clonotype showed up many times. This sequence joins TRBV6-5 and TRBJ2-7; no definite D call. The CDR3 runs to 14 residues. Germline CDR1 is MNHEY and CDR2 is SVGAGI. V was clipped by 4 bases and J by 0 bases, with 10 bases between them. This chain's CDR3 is CASSFARYSYEQYF. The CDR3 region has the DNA TGTGCCAGCAGTTTCGCTCGGTACTCCTACGAGCAGTACTTC.

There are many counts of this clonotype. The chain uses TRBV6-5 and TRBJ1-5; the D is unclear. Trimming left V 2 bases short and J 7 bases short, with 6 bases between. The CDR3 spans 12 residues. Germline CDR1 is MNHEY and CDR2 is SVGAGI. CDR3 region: CASSYMGQPQHF. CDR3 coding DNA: TGTGCCAGCAGTTACATGGGGCAGCCCCAGCATTTT.

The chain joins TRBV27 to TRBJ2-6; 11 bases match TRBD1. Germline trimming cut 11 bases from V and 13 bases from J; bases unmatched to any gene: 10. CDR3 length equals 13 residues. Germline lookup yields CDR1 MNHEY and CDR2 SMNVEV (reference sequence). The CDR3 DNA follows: TGTGCCTGCCGTAGGGACAGGGGGAAGGTCCTGACTTTC. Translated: CACRRDRGKVLTF. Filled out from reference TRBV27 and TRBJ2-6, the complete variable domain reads EAQVTQNPRYLITVTGKKLTVTCSQNMNHEYMSWYRQDPGLGLRQIYYSMNVEVTDKGDVPEGYKVSRKEKRNFPLILESPSPNQTSLYFCACRRDRGKVLTFGAGSRLTVL.

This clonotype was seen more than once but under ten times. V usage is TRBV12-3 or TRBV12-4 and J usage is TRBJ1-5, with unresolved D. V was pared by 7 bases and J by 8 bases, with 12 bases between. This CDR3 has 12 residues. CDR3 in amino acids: CASTTNTEPQHF. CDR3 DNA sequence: TGTGCCAGCACCACCAATACAGAGCCCCAGCATTTT.

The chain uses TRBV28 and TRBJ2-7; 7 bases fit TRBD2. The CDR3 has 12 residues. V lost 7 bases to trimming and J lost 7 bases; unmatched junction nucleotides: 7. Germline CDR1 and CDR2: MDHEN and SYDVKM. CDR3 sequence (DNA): TGTGCCAGCACCACTTTTAGCGGGGAGCAGTACTTC. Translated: CASTTFSGEQYF.

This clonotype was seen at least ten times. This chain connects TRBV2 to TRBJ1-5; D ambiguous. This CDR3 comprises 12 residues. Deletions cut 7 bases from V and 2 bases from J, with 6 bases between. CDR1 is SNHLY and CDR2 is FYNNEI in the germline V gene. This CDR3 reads CASMRGNQPQHF. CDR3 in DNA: TGTGCCAGCATGAGAGGCAATCAGCCCCAGCATTTT. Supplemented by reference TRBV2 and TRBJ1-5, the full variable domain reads EPEVTQTPSHQVTQMGQEVILRCVPISNHLYFYWYRQILGQKVEFLVSFYNNEISEKSEIFDDQFSVERPDGSNFTLKIRSTKLEDSAMYFCASMRGNQPQHFGDGTRLSIL.

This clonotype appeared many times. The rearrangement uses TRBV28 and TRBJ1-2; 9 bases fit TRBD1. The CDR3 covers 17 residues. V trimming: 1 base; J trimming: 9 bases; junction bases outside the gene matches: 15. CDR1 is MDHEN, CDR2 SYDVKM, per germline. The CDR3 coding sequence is TGTGCCAGCAGTTTATTGGGACAGGGTGATATGTATAAGAGCTACACCTTC. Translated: CASSLLGQGDMYKSYTF.

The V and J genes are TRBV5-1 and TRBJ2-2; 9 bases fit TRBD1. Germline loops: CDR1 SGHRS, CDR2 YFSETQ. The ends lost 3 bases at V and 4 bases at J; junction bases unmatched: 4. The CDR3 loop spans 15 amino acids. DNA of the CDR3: TGCGCCAGCAGCTCAGGACAGGGGAGCACCGGGGAGCTGTTTTTT. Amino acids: CASSSGQGSTGELFF.